This T cell receptor beta chain derives from a study of blood T cell repertoires in COVID-19. Study-wide background: COVID-19 samples from acute and convalescent phases originated in the United States, Italy and Spain. Sources were T cells, B-cell-depleted T cells, or PBMCs; the material itself was cDNA or gDNA.

Germline V gene data show CDR1 as LGHDT and CDR2 as YNNKEL (reference sequence). The CDR3 loop spans 15 amino acids. J was trimmed by 4 bases and V by 1 base; bases with no gene match: 5. As originally analysed: Quantification of nucleated cells was approximated via reference gene primer amplification. TCRdb's copy holds only in-frame clones and misses some; the assay was immunoSEQ multiplex PCR. For V, J and clone size, that table is used; D and trimming come from the DNA. The data contain over 150,000 clones, roughly 84% of them singletons. Only one count was recorded for this clone. V and J are TRBV3-1 (or the pseudogene TRBV3-2) and TRBJ2-3; 7 bases fit TRBD2. The material sequenced was peripheral blood. The sequence was obtained from a man aged 35-49 years with acute or convalescent COVID-19. CDR3 bases: TGTGCCAGCAGCCAAGGGTCCACTAGCGCAGATACGCAGTATTTT. It is translated as CASSQGSTSADTQYF.